This T cell receptor (beta chain) was sequenced during a study of shared clonotypes between healthy human individuals. About the study: For every donor, three CD4 naive, three CD4 memory, two CD8 naive and one CD8 memory plates were used.

Trimming took off 0 bases at V and 2 bases at J, with 13 bases between the two ends. The CDR3 contains 16 residues. Germline CDR1 is MGHRA and CDR2 is YSYEKL. Several immunoSEQ plates held equal portions of the genomic DNA taken from each subset. The repertoire was sequenced with immunoSEQ multiplex PCR; TCRdb's copy has only in-frame clones and lacks some. The table shows 850,000 to 1,200,000 clones, with 65% to 80% occurring only once. The origin of this receptor is a young man in good health. This sequence joins TRBV4-1 and TRBJ2-5, with D perhaps TRBD2 (5 bases). Sequencing was done on a sample of memory CD4+ T cells sorted from blood. Subset in this sample: CD45RA-negative fraction. The CDR3 here is CASSQELTRGQETQYF. CDR3 sequence (DNA): TGCGCCAGCAGCCAAGAATTAACTAGAGGTCAAGAGACCCAGTACTTC.